Included here is one T cell receptor beta chain sequence, with context. The source of the sample is a study of blood T cell repertoires in COVID-19. Overall study context: Samples representing acute and convalescent COVID-19 were sourced from the United States, Italy and Spain.

V lost 4 bases to trimming and J lost 1 base, with 8 bases between them. The CDR3 consists of 14 residues. CDR1 and CDR2 (germline): LNHNV, YYDKDF (reference sequence). Method: immunoSEQ multiplex PCR; TCRdb's copy keeps in-frame clones and lacks some. The data show about 180,000 clones, 80% to 90% seen once. The chain combines TRBV15 with TRBJ1-3; D is unresolved. This TCR was recovered from a human donor with active or convalescent COVID-19. The donor label of this sample is uncertain. What was sequenced was peripheral blood. CDR3 amino acids: CATSIGESGNTIYF. As DNA, the CDR3 is TGTGCCACCAGCATCGGAGAGTCTGGAAACACCATATATTTT.